The rows below give T cell receptor beta chains drawn from one sample of a study of neurological immune-mediated disorders. TCRdb re-analysed the 5' RACE reads in MiXCR, keeping a single row per CDR3 protein. The sample includes tens of thousands of distinct CDR3 sequences, roughly 15% of them seen just once. Sequencing input: PBMCs. The receptors shown here come from a female donor with HTLV-1-associated myelopathy (HAM/TSP). Both conserved end residues are part of each CDR3. Each record gives: V gene, clone size, J gene, D gene, CDR3 DNA, CDR3 protein. A D gene is named only where the DNA matches it firmly. Clone size is shown for a subset of rows, as once, few, many or a class of expanded clone.

TRBV19	-	TRBJ1-2	-	TGTGCCAGTAGTATGGAGTGGGACACACGTTGGTATGGCTACACCTTC	CASSMEWDTRWYGYTF
TRBV5-1	-	TRBJ2-3	-	TGCGCCAGCAGCTTGTGTTCCGGGACCACTCCTGGGGATACACAGTATTTT	CASSLCSGTTPGDTQYF
TRBV2	many	TRBJ1-5	-	TGTGCCAGCTCTCCGTCCAATCAGCCCCAGCATTTT	CASSPSNQPQHF
TRBV12-3/TRBV12-4	-	TRBJ1-1	-	TGTGCCAGCCCACCGGCGCGCGGGGGCTTAATGAACACTGAAGCTTTCTTT	CASPPARGGLMNTEAFF
TRBV7-9	-	TRBJ1-1	TRBD1	TGTGCCAGCAGCCATAGACAGGGGGACGGTGGAAGCACTGAAGCTTTCTTT	CASSHRQGDGGSTEAFF
TRBV25-1	few	TRBJ1-2	-	TGTGCCAGCAGTGCCGACAGAAACTATGGCTACACCTTC	CASSADRNYGYTF
TRBV3-1	many	TRBJ2-3	-	TGTGCCAGCAGCTACGTAGCGAGCGGACACGGCACAGATACGCAGTATTTT	CASSYVASGHGTDTQYF
TRBV5-1	many	TRBJ2-2	-	TGCGCCAGCAGCTTGTTAACTAACACCGGGGAGCTGTTTTTT	CASSLLTNTGELFF
TRBV6-5	many	TRBJ2-2	TRBD2	TGTGCCAGCTCCGCGGGGGACTATTACACCGGGGAGCTGTTTTTT	CASSAGDYYTGELFF
TRBV5-1	many	TRBJ2-5	-	TGCGCCAGCAGCTTGGAGTCAGGGTCGCGGGAGACCCAGTACTTC	CASSLESGSRETQYF
TRBV7-8	many	TRBJ2-1	TRBD2	TGTGCCAGCAGCTTAGGCGAGCGGGGGGGCTTAAATGAGCAGTTCTTC	CASSLGERGGLNEQFF
TRBV20-1	many	TRBJ2-1	TRBD2	TGCAGTGCCCCCGTGGGACTAGCGGACAATGAGCAGTTCTTC	CSAPVGLADNEQFF
TRBV28	many	TRBJ2-3	-	TGTGCCAGCAGTTTGGCCGGGGCTAGCACAGATACGCAGTATTTT	CASSLAGASTDTQYF
TRBV10-3	many	TRBJ2-6	-	TGTGCCATCAGCAAAGAAGGGACTGGGGCCAACGTCCTGACTTTC	CAISKEGTGANVLTF
TRBV28	many	TRBJ2-3	-	TGTGCCAGCTGTACCCGCACAGATACGCAGTATTTT	CASCTRTDTQYF
TRBV28	many	TRBJ2-2	-	TGTGCCAGCAGTACCCCGGCCGGGGTGGTGCGGGAGCTGTTTTTT	CASSTPAGVVRELFF
TRBV24-1	many	TRBJ2-3	-	TGTGCCACCAGTGATTTGGGGCGAGCCAGCACAGATACGCAGTATTTT	CATSDLGRASTDTQYF
TRBV19	-	TRBJ2-6	-	TGTGCCAGTAGCGCATCTGGGGCCAACGTCCTGACTTTC	CASSASGANVLTF
TRBV12-3/TRBV12-4	many	TRBJ1-1	TRBD1	TGTGCCAGCAGTGCGGGACAGTCGAACACTGAAGCTTTCTTT	CASSAGQSNTEAFF
TRBV7-2	many	TRBJ2-3	TRBD2	TGTGCCAGCAGCCGTAATGGCGGGGGGCAACGCACAGATACGCAGTATTTT	CASSRNGGGQRTDTQYF
TRBV5-5	many	TRBJ2-7	TRBD1	TGTGCCAGCAGCTTGGAGGGGACAGTCCCCTACGAGCAGTACTTC	CASSLEGTVPYEQYF
TRBV5-1	many	TRBJ2-3	-	TGCGCCAGCAGCTTCGGCTACACAGATACGCAGTATTTT	CASSFGYTDTQYF
TRBV7-8	few	TRBJ1-3	-	TGTGCCAGCAGCTTTTCGGTCTCCCCTCGGACAGTAGGTGGAAACACCATATATTTT	CASSFSVSPRTVGGNTIYF
TRBV20-1	many	TRBJ2-3	TRBD2	TGCAGTGCTAGAGATACGGCTAGCGGGGGGGCAACAGATACGCAGTATTTT	CSARDTASGGATDTQYF
TRBV20-1	many	TRBJ2-5	TRBD1	TGCAGTGCGAAGACAGGGGGCAAAGAGACCCAGTACTTC	CSAKTGGKETQYF
TRBV6-5	many	TRBJ1-1	-	TGTGCCAGCAGTTACTCGATCTTGTTGAACACTGAAGCTTTCTTT	CASSYSILLNTEAFF
TRBV7-2	many	TRBJ2-3	-	TGTGCCAGCAGCTCCCGGGACCAATCCACAGATACGCAGTATTTT	CASSSRDQSTDTQYF
TRBV12-3/TRBV12-4	many	TRBJ2-1	-	TGTGCCAGCAGGCCAAGGGGGGGGTCCCGTGGTGAGCAGTTCTTC	CASRPRGGSRGEQFF
TRBV25-1	many	TRBJ2-5	TRBD1	TGTGCCAGCAGTGCTTACAGGGGGTTAGGGGAGACCCAGTACTTC	CASSAYRGLGETQYF
TRBV30	many	TRBJ1-1	-	TGTGCCTGGAACACATACGCCAGGCGGAAAAGGAACACTGAAGCTTTCTTT	CAWNTYARRKRNTEAFF
TRBV20-1	many	TRBJ2-3	-	TGCAGTGCGGGTGTTGGGGATACGCAGTATTTT	CSAGVGDTQYF
TRBV5-1	-	TRBJ2-1	-	TGCGCCAGCAGCTTGCTGGGAGACCAAAACAATGAGCAGTTCTTC	CASSLLGDQNNEQFF
TRBV28	many	TRBJ2-1	-	TGTGCCAGCAGTTTGGGTGGCGGAAACAATGAGCAGTTCTTC	CASSLGGGNNEQFF
TRBV11-2	-	TRBJ2-5	-	TGTGCCAGCAGCTTCGGAACAGCATCCCAAGAGACCCAGTACTTC	CASSFGTASQETQYF
TRBV5-1	many	TRBJ2-3	-	TGCGCCAGCAGCTACCCCGGAGGTGGCGGGGCGCCGGCAGATACGCAGTATTTT	CASSYPGGGGAPADTQYF
TRBV5-1	many	TRBJ2-2	-	TGCGCCAGCAGGCATACCCGGACTTTTAACACCGGGGAGCTGTTTTTT	CASRHTRTFNTGELFF
TRBV5-1	many	TRBJ2-2	-	TGCGCCAGCAGCTTCTCGGAGAACACCGGGGAGCTGTTTTTT	CASSFSENTGELFF
TRBV29-1	many	TRBJ2-7	TRBD1	TGCAGCGCTATGGGACAGGTGGGTCGCTACGAGCAGTACTTC	CSAMGQVGRYEQYF
TRBV5-6	-	TRBJ2-7	-	TGTGCCAGCACCTCTGGCGGCGCCGCCTACGAGCAGTACTTC	CASTSGGAAYEQYF
TRBV2	many	TRBJ2-1	TRBD2	TGTGCCAGCAGTGAGCAGCGGGGGGATTACAATGAGCAGTTCTTC	CASSEQRGDYNEQFF